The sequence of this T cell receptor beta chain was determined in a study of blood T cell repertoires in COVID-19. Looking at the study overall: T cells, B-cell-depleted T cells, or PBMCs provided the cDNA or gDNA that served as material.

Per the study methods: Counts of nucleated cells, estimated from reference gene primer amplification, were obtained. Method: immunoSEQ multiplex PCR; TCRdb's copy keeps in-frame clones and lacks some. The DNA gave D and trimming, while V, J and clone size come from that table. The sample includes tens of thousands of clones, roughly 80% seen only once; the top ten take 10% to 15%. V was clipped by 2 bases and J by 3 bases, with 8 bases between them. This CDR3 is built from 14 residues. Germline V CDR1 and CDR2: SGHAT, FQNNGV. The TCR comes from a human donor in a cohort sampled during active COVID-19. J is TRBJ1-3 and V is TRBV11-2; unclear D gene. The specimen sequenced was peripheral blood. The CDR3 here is CASSLQLFGNTIYF. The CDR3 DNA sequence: TGTGCCAGCAGCTTACAACTCTTTGGAAACACCATATATTTT.